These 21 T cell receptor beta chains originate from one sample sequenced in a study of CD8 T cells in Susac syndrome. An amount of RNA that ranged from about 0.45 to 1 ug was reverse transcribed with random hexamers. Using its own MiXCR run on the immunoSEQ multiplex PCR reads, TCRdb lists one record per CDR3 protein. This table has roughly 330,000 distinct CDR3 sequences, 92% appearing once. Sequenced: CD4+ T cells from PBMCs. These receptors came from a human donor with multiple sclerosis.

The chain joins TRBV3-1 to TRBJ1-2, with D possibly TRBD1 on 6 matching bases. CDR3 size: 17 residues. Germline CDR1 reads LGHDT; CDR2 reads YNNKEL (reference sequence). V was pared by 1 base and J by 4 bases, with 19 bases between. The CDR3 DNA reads TGTGCCAGCAGCCAAGTCGGCAGGGGACCAGACCCCTATGGCTACACCTTC. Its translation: CASSQVGRGPDPYGYTF. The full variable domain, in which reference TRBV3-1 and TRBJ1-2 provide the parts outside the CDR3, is DTAVSQTPKYLVTQMGNDKSIKCEQNLGHDTMYWYKQDSKKFLKIMFSYNNKELIINETVPNRFSPKSPDKAHLNLHINSLELGDSAVYFCASSQVGRGPDPYGYTFGSGTRLTVV.

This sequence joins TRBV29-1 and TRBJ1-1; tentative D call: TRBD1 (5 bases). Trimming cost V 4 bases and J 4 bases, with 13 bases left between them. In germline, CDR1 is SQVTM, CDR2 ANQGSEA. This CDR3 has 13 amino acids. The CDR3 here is CSVGRDGATEAFF. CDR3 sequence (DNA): TGCAGCGTTGGGAGGGACGGAGCCACTGAAGCTTTCTTT.

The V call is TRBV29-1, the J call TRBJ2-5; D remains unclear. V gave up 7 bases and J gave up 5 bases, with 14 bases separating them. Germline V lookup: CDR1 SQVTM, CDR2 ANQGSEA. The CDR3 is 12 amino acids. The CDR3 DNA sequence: TGCAGCGCCGGACCCGAGAGGGAGACCCAGTACTTC. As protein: CSAGPERETQYF.

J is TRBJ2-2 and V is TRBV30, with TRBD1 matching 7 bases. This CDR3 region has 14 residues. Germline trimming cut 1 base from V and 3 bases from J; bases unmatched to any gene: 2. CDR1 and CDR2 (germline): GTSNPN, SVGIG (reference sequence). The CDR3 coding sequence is TGTGCCTGGAGTGCTGGGACAGACACCGGGGAGCTGTTTTTT. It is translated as CAWSAGTDTGELFF.

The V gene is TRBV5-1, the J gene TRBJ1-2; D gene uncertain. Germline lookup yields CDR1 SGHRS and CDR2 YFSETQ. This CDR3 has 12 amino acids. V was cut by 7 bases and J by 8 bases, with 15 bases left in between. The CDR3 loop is CASRLPSEGYTF. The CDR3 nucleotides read TGCGCCAGCCGACTCCCTTCGGAAGGCTACACCTTC.

The CDR3 DNA is TGTGCCACCAGTGTCGGGGGAGAGAACACCGGGGAGCTGTTTTTT. Protein sequence: CATSVGGENTGELFF. The chain recombines TRBV24-1 with TRBJ2-2, with a weak D call TRBD2 (6 bases). The CDR3 runs 15 residues. Germline V gives CDR1 KGHDR, CDR2 SFDVKD. The V and J ends lost 5 bases and 1 base respectively, with 10 bases between them.

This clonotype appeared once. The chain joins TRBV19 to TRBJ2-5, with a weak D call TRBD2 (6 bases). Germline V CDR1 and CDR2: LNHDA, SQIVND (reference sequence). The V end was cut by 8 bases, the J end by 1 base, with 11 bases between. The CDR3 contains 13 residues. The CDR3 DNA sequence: TGTGCCAGTCGCCAAGCGGGCCAAGAGACCCAGTACTTC. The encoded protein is CASRQAGQETQYF.

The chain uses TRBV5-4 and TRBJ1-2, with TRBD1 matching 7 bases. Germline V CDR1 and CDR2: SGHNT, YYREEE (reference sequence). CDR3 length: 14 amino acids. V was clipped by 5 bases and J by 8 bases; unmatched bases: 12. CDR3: CASRFEQGFVGYTF. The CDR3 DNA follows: TGTGCCAGCAGATTCGAACAGGGGTTTGTCGGCTACACCTTC.

Here the CDR3 DNA reads TGTGCCAGTAGTATAGACCAAGGACCCGCAGGGACCCAGTACTTC. Encoded protein: CASSIDQGPAGTQYF. This chain joins TRBV19 and TRBJ2-5; no definite D call. The V and J ends lost 0 bases and 7 bases respectively, with 15 bases between them. The CDR3 totals 15 residues. CDR1 is LNHDA and CDR2 is SQIVND in the germline V gene (reference sequence).

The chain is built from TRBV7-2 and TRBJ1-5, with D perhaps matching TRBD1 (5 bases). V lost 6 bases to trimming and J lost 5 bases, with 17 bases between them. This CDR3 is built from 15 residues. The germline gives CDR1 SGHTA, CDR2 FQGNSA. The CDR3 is CASSSTSQGYQPQHF. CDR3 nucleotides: TGTGCCAGCAGTTCCACTTCTCAGGGATATCAGCCCCAGCATTTT.

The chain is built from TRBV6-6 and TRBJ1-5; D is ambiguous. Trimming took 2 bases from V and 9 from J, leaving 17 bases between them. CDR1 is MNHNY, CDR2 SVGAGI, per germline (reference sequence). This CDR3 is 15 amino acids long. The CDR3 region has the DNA TGTGCCAGCAGTTACGGGGAGGCAATCCAGGTGCCCCAGCATTTT. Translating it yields CASSYGEAIQVPQHF.

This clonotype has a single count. The CDR3 loop reads CASSPGRDTDTQYF. The CDR3 nucleotides read TGTGCCAGCTCCCCGGGGCGGGACACAGATACGCAGTATTTT. This rearrangement joins TRBV18 to TRBJ2-3, with D perhaps matching TRBD2 (6 bases). The CDR3 has 14 residues. The V end was cut by 6 bases, the J end by 2 bases, with 12 bases between. The germline V gene encodes CDR1 KGHSH and CDR2 LQKENI.

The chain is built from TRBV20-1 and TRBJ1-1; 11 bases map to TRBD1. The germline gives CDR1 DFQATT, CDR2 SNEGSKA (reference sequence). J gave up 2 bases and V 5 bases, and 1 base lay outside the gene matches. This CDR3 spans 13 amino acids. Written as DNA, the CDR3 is TGCAGTGCTCGGACAGGGGGCAACACTGAAGCTTTCTTT. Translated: CSARTGGNTEAFF.

CDR3 sequence reads: CASSQDGRGLNTEAFF. The CDR3, as DNA: TGTGCCAGCAGCCAAGATGGGCGAGGATTGAACACTGAAGCTTTCTTT. The chain couples TRBV14 to TRBJ1-1; D gene unclear. This CDR3 spans 16 amino acids. Per germline, CDR1 SGHDN and CDR2 FVKESK. V lost 0 bases and J lost 0, with 11 bases in between.

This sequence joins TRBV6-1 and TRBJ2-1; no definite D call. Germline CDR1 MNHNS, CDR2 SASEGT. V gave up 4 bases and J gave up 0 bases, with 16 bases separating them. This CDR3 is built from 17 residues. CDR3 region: CASSAGRAPSSYNEQFF. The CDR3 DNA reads TGTGCCAGCAGTGCTGGAAGGGCGCCTAGCTCCTACAATGAGCAGTTCTTC.

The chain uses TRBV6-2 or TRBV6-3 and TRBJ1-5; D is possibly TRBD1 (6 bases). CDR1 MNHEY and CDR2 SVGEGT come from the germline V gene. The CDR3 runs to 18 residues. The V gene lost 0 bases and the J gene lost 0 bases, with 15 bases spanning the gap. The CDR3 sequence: CASSYSSQGYYSNQPQHF. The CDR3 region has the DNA TGTGCCAGCAGTTACTCGAGTCAGGGGTATTATAGCAATCAGCCCCAGCATTTT.

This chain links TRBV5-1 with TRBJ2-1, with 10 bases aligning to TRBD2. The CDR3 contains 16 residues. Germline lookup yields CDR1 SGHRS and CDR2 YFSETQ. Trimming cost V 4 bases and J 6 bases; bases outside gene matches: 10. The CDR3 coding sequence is TGCGCCAGCAGCACGGACTCTAGCGGGAGATCCAATGAGCAGTTCTTC. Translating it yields CASSTDSSGRSNEQFF.

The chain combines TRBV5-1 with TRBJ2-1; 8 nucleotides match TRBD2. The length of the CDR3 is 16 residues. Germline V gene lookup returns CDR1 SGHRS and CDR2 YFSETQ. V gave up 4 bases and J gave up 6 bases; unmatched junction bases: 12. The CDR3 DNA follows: TGCGCCAGCAGCCCCATTTTAACTAGCGGAGGCAATGAGCAGTTCTTC. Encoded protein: CASSPILTSGGNEQFF.

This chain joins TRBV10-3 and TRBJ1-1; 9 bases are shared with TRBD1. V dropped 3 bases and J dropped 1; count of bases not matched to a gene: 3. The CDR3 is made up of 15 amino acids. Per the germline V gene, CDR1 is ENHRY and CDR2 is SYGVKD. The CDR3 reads CAISDWDRENTEAFF. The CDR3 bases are TGTGCCATCAGTGACTGGGACAGGGAGAACACTGAAGCTTTCTTT.

Written as DNA, the CDR3 is TGTGCCAGCACCGAGGAGTCGGGACGGAATAATGAAAAACTGTTTTTT. Amino acid sequence: CASTEESGRNNEKLFF. The V gene is TRBV5-5, the J gene TRBJ1-4, with D possibly TRBD1 on 5 matching bases. CDR3 length equals 16 residues. V was cut by 6 bases and J by 4 bases, with 19 bases left in between. Germline CDR1 SGHKS, CDR2 YYEKEE (reference sequence).

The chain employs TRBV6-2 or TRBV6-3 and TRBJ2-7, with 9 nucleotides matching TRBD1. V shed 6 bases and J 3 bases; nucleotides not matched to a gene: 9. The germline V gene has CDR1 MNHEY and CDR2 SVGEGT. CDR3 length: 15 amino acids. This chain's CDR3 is CASRGTGFGDYEQYF. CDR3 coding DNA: TGTGCCAGCAGGGGGACAGGGTTTGGAGACTACGAGCAGTACTTC.